This TCR beta chain derives from a study of Graves' ophthalmopathy and Graves' hyperthyroidism. Turning to the study itself: The term stable hyperthyroidism indicated an absence of ophthalmopathy within 18 months of follow-up.

CDR3 size: 13 residues. The germline CDR1 and CDR2 sequences are SNHLY and FYNNEI. V shed 6 bases, J shed 5 bases, and the junction held 3 bases outside the gene matches. The study's findings and limits: The model's prediction of ophthalmopathy progression had about 70% sensitivity and around 78% specificity. Detected in blood as well were most expanded thyroid clonotypes with frequency above 0.001.

This clonotype was seen repeatedly, ten times or more. Its target is unknown. RNA transcripts served as template for amplifying TCR beta CDR3 sequences. RT-PCR was first run with HTBI primers, then multiplex PCR in a second round. One entry per CDR3 protein, called by TCRdb with MiXCR from the multiplex PCR reads. The sample contains over a million distinct CDR3 sequences, about 38% of which appear only once. Clinical symptoms and serum thyroxine were used for diagnosis; TRAb, thyroid ultrasound and orbital computed tomography were also relied on. This TCR was sampled from an adult man with Graves' hyperthyroidism. Sequencing was carried out using peripheral blood or thyroid tissue (not recorded which). V and J are TRBV2 and TRBJ1-5; TRBD1 aligns across 8 bases. In DNA, the CDR3 is TGTGCCAGCAGAGGACAGGGCCATCAGCCCCAGCATTTT. Protein sequence: CASRGQGHQPQHF.